This T cell receptor (beta chain) originates from a study of T cell responses to AZD1222 COVID-19 vaccine (dated by TCRdb to the early 2020s). Some background on the complete study: A total of 230 or so trial participants underwent TCR sequencing, of whom approximately 210 received two doses of AZD1222 and 26 received two doses of the MenACWY control vaccine. Trial participants were enrolled into age subgroups of 18-55, 56-69 and 70-plus years, which contained around 140, 26 and 57 TCR-sequenced participants, respectively.

The sample's time point label, decoded: about 28 days (+/-7) after the second vaccine dose. The treatment or condition label corresponds to: meningococcal conjugate vaccine given as trial control. Vaccinee samples came from UK trials COV001 and COV002, including a single-blind randomized controlled phase 2/3 trial of AZD1222 (ChAdOx1 nCoV-19) in healthy adults. For TCRbeta chain sequencing, PBMC samples were collected from trial participants at day 0 and at day 28 after the second dose. For this clone: The specificity of this receptor is unknown. One end of the junction does not line up with germline, which may come from a read error.

The CDR3 regions of human TCRbeta chains were analyzed by immunosequencing. As for how the authors treated the data: TCRs in the repertoires were matched against a reference library of SARS-CoV-2-specific TCRs that had been generated with the MIRA antigen-specificity platform. Breadth meant the fraction of unique TCRs that were SARS-CoV-2-associated, whereas depth meant the fraction of total T cells that were SARS-CoV-2-associated. Using the MIRA data, each spike-specific TCR was mapped to the spike region that the TCR reacts to and placed in a CD4 or CD8 class. Log10-transformed breadth and depth values were compared by one-way ANOVA with Sidak's multiple comparisons tests. TCRdb stores this immuneACCESS table with in-frame sequences only. Part of the clones is absent; in the studies checked, under half of the shortfall reflects unresolved V genes, and no reason is known for the rest. V, J and clone size are those of that table, while D and trimming were read from the DNA. This sample is represented by 65,000 to 85,000 clones; approximately 89% of them were singletons. Of the sample, 10% is held by the ten largest clones.

From the germline V gene, CDR1 is SGHAT and CDR2 is FQNNGV. The CDR3 holds 14 amino acids from the cysteine to the phenylalanine. Kept here is only the CDR3 DNA, which spans 42 bases and is read in frame from base 1. Broader findings and caveats from the paper: Because no day 14 peak-response samples were available, the repertoires could be characterized only after the peak T cell response. In the small 56-69-year group, the increase in depth fell short of significance, most likely because of low power. Conclusions about previously exposed vaccinees are limited because only six or seven AZD1222 recipients were SARS-CoV-2 seropositive at baseline. Reportedly, close to half of the unique spike-specific TCRs recognized epitopes lying outside the regions that are mutated in the B.1.351 and B.1.1.7 variants. A significant rise in spike-specific TCR breadth and depth was observed after two AZD1222 doses relative to day 0 and relative to MenACWY recipients. Participants were mostly white British and included more females than males, and it was suggested by the authors that clonal diversity may have been underestimated. The vaccine-associated CD4 TCRs covered the entire spike protein, and the dominant responses fell in regions 160-218 and 743-854.

This sequence originates from an adult who received the MenACWY meningococcal vaccine as a control. Sequenced material: peripheral blood, taken 28 days after the second dose of the MenACWY control vaccine. This receptor chain uses TRBV11-2 and TRBJ1-1; perhaps TRBD1 is the D gene, with 6 bases matching. The bases are TGTGCCAGCAGCCTAGATTGGGACAAAAAGTTCGCTTTCTTT. Translated, it reads CASSLDWDKKFAFF.